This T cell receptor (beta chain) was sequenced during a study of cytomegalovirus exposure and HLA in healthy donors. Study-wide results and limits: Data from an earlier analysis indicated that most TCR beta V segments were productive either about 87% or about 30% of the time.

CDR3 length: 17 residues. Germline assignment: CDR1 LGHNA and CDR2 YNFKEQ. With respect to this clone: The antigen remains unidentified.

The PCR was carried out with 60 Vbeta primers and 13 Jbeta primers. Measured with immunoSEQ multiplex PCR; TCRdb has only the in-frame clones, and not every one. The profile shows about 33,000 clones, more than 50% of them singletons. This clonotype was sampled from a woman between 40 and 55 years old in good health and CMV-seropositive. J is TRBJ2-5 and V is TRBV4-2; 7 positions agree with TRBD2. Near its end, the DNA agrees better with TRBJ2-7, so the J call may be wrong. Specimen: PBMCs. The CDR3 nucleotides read TGTGCCAGCAGCCCACGAGGGAGGGGTACATCGTCCTACGAGCAGTACTTC. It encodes CASSPRGRGTSSYEQYF.